This T cell receptor (beta chain) was observed in a study of blood T cell repertoires in COVID-19. Per germline, CDR1 SEHNR and CDR2 FQNEAQ (reference sequence). V lost 5 bases to trimming and J lost 4 bases; unmatched junction nucleotides: 7. The CDR3 is 15 residues long. This clone was counted only a few times. Assay: immunoSEQ multiplex PCR; the TCRdb copy retains only in-frame clones and omits some. The sample holds about 78,000 clones; approximately 92% are singletons and the top ten take 0.77%. The rearrangement uses TRBV7-9 and TRBJ2-5, with 10 bases fitting TRBD1. This TCR derives from a woman aged 80 or older with acute or convalescent COVID-19. The sequencing input was peripheral blood. The CDR3 is CASSRTGGLGETQYF. In DNA form, the CDR3 reads TGTGCCAGCAGCCGGACAGGGGGATTGGGAGAGACCCAGTACTTC.